Reported below is one T cell receptor (beta chain). Its antigen remains unidentified. This sample is drawn from a study of T cell repertoires in cytomegalovirus infection. Germline-derived CDR1 and CDR2 are WSHSY and SAAADI. V lost 4 bases, J lost 4 bases, and 7 bases lay in between. The CDR3 spans 12 residues. MiXCR was run by TCRdb on the reads, yielding one entry per CDR3 protein. The sample contains some 940,000 distinct CDR3 sequences, around 29% of which appear only once. The specimen was cultured CD8+ T cells from PBMCs, collected from culture after CMV antigen stimulation. The chain recombines TRBV10-2 with TRBJ1-2; possibly TRBD1 for D (5 bases). This TCR came from a human donor in good health (CMV status not recorded). Some clones in this sample may be carry-over from other donors' samples. CDR3 residues: CASSGQPYGYTF. CDR3 coding DNA: TGCGCCAGCAGTGGACAGCCCTATGGCTACACCTTC.